The 7 T cell receptor beta chains below come from one sample, sequenced in a study of breast tumors, draining lymph nodes, adjacent tissues. TCRdb itself ran the multiplex PCR reads through MiXCR, one entry per CDR3 protein. The table shows 150,000 to 200,000 distinct CDR3 sequences, with approximately 31% occurring only once. Breast cancer patients provided tissue from their axillary draining lymph nodes. The material sequenced was axillary lymph node tissue. These receptors all come from a female donor with breast cancer. Some clones in this sample may be carry-over from other donors' samples.

This clonotype has a handful of counts. This may come from a read error, since a much larger clone is one base off. V and J are TRBV5-1 and TRBJ2-1; no clear D. The V gene's germline CDR1 is SGHRS and CDR2 YFSETQ. The CDR3 runs 13 residues. The CDR3 sequence: CASSLPPYNDQFF. As DNA, the CDR3 is TGCGCCAGCAGCTTGCCCCCTTACAATGACCAGTTCTTC.

This clonotype was counted only a few times. This sequence may be a read error, since a much larger clone differs from it by one base. The gene calls are TRBV11-2 and TRBJ2-5; D not resolved. Germline CDR1 SGHAT, CDR2 FQNNGV. V lost 4 bases and J lost 7, with 13 bases in between. The CDR3 is 13 residues long. In DNA form, the CDR3 reads TGTGCCAGCAGCTCCCCTTTCGGAGCGACCCAGTACTTC. The encoded protein is CASSSPFGATQYF.

This chain links TRBV7-2 with TRBJ2-3, with a possible D match to TRBD2 (5 bases). The germline V gene encodes CDR1 SGHTA and CDR2 FQGNSA. Trimming took off 5 bases at V and 2 bases at J, with 17 bases between the two ends. The CDR3 sequence is 16 residues long. The CDR3 coding sequence is TGTGCCAGCAGCGTACTGGGTGGCGGGCCCACAGATACGCAGTATTTT. As protein: CASSVLGGGPTDTQYF.

This clonotype was counted ten times or more. The genes are TRBV9 and TRBJ2-3, with TRBD2 matching 12 bases. The germline V gene encodes CDR1 SGDLS and CDR2 YYNGEE. This CDR3 comprises 16 residues. V dropped 2 bases and J dropped 5; count of bases not matched to a gene: 6. The CDR3 DNA sequence: TGTGCCAGCAGCGTTTGGACTAGCGGGGCTAAAGATACGCAGTATTTT. Its protein product is CASSVWTSGAKDTQYF.

This clonotype was detected many times. The chain couples TRBV27 to TRBJ2-7, with D unresolved. Germline assignment: CDR1 MNHEY and CDR2 SMNVEV (reference sequence). The V end lost 5 bases, the J end lost 3 bases, and 14 bases lay between the germline ends. CDR3 length: 14 residues. CDR3 amino acids: CASSPTSDYYEQYF. As DNA, the CDR3 is TGTGCCAGCAGTCCGACTTCGGATTACTACGAGCAGTACTTC.

V is TRBV20-1 and J is TRBJ2-6, with D perhaps matching TRBD2 (6 bases). Germline CDR1 is DFQATT and CDR2 is SNEGSKA (reference sequence). This CDR3 is 13 amino acids long. The germline V and J ends were trimmed by 6 bases and 5 bases, with 11 bases remaining between them. CDR3 DNA sequence: TGCAGTGCCGGAGGCGGGAGGGCCAACGTCCTGACTTTC. It translates to CSAGGGRANVLTF.

This clonotype was seen many times. The chain carries TRBV6-2 or TRBV6-3 and TRBJ2-3; 8 bases match TRBD2. The trim removed 6 bases at V and 6 bases at J, leaving 5 bases unmatched. Germline CDR1 MNHEY, CDR2 SVGEGT. There are 13 residues in the CDR3. CDR3 loop: CASSDTSGDTQYF. Here the CDR3 DNA reads TGTGCCAGCAGCGATACTAGCGGCGATACGCAGTATTTT.